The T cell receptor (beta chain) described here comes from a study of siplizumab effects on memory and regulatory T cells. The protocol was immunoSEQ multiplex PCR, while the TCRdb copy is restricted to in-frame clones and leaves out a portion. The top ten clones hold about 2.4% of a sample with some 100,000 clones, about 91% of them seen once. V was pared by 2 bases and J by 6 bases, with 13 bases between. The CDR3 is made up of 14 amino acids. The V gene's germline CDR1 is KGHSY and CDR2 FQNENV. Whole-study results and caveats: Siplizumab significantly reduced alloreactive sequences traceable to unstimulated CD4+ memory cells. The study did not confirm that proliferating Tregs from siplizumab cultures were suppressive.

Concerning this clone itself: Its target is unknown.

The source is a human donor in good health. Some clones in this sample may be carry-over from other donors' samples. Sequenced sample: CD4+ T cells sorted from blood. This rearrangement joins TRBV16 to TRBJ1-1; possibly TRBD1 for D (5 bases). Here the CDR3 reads CASSQRRGNSEAFF. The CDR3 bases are TGTGCCAGCAGCCAACGAAGGGGTAACTCTGAAGCTTTCTTT.